Listed here are 21 T cell receptor beta chains from one sample, sequenced in a study of monozygotic twins with inflammatory bowel disease. One entry per CDR3 protein, without DNA, is what TCRdb gives after re-calling the 5' RACE reads. The sample is made up of 400,000 to 500,000 distinct CDR3 sequences, and the top ten hold 2.4% of it. The sequenced sample consisted of blood. The receptors derive from a human donor with ulcerative colitis or Crohn's disease, or a healthy co-twin of an affected twin (not recorded which).

CDR3 sequence reads: CAWSIRRDRRNTIYF. J is TRBJ1-3 and V is TRBV30. This CDR3 comprises 15 residues. CDR1 is GTSNPN and CDR2 is SVGIG in the germline V gene (reference sequence). The full variable domain, with the rest looked up from reference TRBV30 and TRBJ1-3, is SQTIHQWPATLVQPVGSPLSLECTVEGTSNPNLYWYRQAAGRGLQLLFYSVGIGQISSEVPQNLSASRPQDRQFILSSKKLLLSDSGFYLCAWSIRRDRRNTIYFGEGSWLTVV.

V and J are TRBV28 and TRBJ2-7; TCRdb proposes TRBD2, but this gene call is untestable without DNA. The CDR3 has 14 residues. Germline CDR1 MDHEN, CDR2 SYDVKM. The CDR3 loop is CASSFGAGGLSGYF.

CDR3 sequence: CASSVGPSGQETQYF. The V and J genes are TRBV9 and TRBJ2-5; checking the TCRdb D call of TRBD2 is not possible without DNA. The V gene's germline CDR1 is SGDLS and CDR2 YYNGEE. The CDR3 has 15 residues.

The chain is built from TRBV27 and TRBJ1-4; TCRdb indicates TRBD1, and absent DNA this call remains unverified. Germline V gene data show CDR1 as MNHEY and CDR2 as SMNVEV (reference sequence). The CDR3 is 18 residues long. CDR3 in amino acids: CASSLSPQGGGSNEKLFF.

The CDR3 loop is CASSLGGRDQPQHF. This chain joins TRBV12-3 or TRBV12-4 and TRBJ1-5; lacking DNA, the TRBD1 call made by TCRdb goes unchecked. The CDR3 is 14 residues long.

The CDR3 is CASSLDQVLKYF. This chain connects TRBV11-2 to TRBJ2-7. Per the germline V gene, CDR1 is SGHAT and CDR2 is FQNNGV. The length of the CDR3 is 12 residues.

The chain has TRBV6-1 and TRBJ2-2; there is no DNA to check the TCRdb D call of TRBD1. Germline CDR1 is MNHNS and CDR2 is SASEGT. The CDR3 has 15 amino acids. This chain's CDR3 is CASSKGQGYTGELFF.

This rearrangement joins TRBV7-2 to TRBJ1-6. CDR3 length: 14 amino acids. Germline loops: CDR1 SGHTA, CDR2 FQGNSA. The CDR3 here is CASSLSPGVSPLHF. The entire variable domain, with the rest obtained from reference TRBV7-2 and TRBJ1-6, is as follows: GAGVSQSPSNKVTEKGKDVELRCDPISGHTALYWYRQSLGQGLEFLIYFQGNSAPDKSGLPSDRFSAERTGGSVSTLTIQRTQQEDSAVYLCASSLSPGVSPLHFGNGTRLTVT.

The gene calls are TRBV5-1 and TRBJ2-5. The CDR3 runs 15 residues. Germline values: CDR1 SGHRS, CDR2 YFSETQ. CDR3 in amino acids: CASSLALVGQETQYF.

The V call is TRBV5-1, the J call TRBJ1-1. Germline-derived CDR1 and CDR2 are SGHRS and YFSETQ. This CDR3 region has 13 residues. The CDR3 here is CASSSLVNTEAFF.

The V gene is TRBV7-6, the J gene TRBJ2-1; TCRdb designates TRBD2, a call that cannot be tested without DNA. CDR1 SGHVS and CDR2 FNYEAQ come from the germline V gene. The CDR3 contains 14 residues. The CDR3 region is CASGRSSGDGEQFF. The entire variable domain, with the rest obtained from reference TRBV7-6 and TRBJ2-1, is as follows: GAGVSQSPRYKVTKRGQDVALRCDPISGHVSLYWYRQALGQGPEFLTYFNYEAQQDKSGLPNDRFSAERPEGSISTLTIQRTEQRDSAMYRCASGRSSGDGEQFFGPGTRLTVL.

The J gene is TRBJ2-3, the V gene TRBV12-3 or TRBV12-4; checking the TCRdb D call of TRBD1 is not possible without DNA. This CDR3 spans 13 amino acids. CDR3 in amino acids: CASTPDRPDTQYF.

V gene TRBV4-1 combines with J gene TRBJ2-2; the D call from TCRdb, TRBD2, cannot be confirmed without DNA. CDR1 MGHRA and CDR2 YSYEKL come from the germline V gene. The CDR3 has 14 residues. CDR3 loop: CASSQERGPGELFF.

The chain joins TRBV6-4 to TRBJ2-1; the TRBD2 assignment by TCRdb is unverifiable without DNA. This CDR3 has 13 residues. CDR1 and CDR2 from the germline V gene are MRHNA and SNTAGT. Here the CDR3 reads CASSDLGRGSLFF.

The chain combines TRBV29-1 with TRBJ2-2; TCRdb's D call of TRBD1 is untestable without DNA. The CDR3 consists of 14 residues. In germline, CDR1 is SQVTM, CDR2 ANQGSEA. The CDR3 region is CSVGRTGSTGELFF.

The V gene is TRBV18, the J gene TRBJ2-1; TCRdb picks TRBD2, but there is no DNA to check that call. The germline gives CDR1 KGHSH, CDR2 LQKENI. The CDR3 extends over 13 amino acids. CDR3 in amino acids: CASGLAGGNEQFF. Combining the CDR3 with reference TRBV18 and TRBJ2-1 gives the whole variable domain NAGVMQNPRHLVRRRGQEARLRCSPMKGHSHVYWYRQLPEEGLKFMVYLQKENIIDESGMPKERFSAEFPKEGPSILRIQQVVRGDSAAYFCASGLAGGNEQFFGPGTRLTVL.

This rearrangement joins TRBV14 to TRBJ2-4; TCRdb's D call of TRBD2 is untestable without DNA. Germline V gene data show CDR1 as SGHDN and CDR2 as FVKESK. This CDR3 is 13 amino acids long. CDR3 residues: CASSPTLANIQYF.

V and J are TRBV5-1 and TRBJ2-7; without DNA, the TCRdb call of TRBD2 cannot be checked. The length of the CDR3 is 15 residues. Germline V gene sequence: CDR1 SGHRS, CDR2 YFSETQ. The CDR3 sequence is CASSFEGPLSYEQYF.

The chain has TRBV21-1 and TRBJ2-2; TCRdb designates TRBD1, a call that cannot be tested without DNA. TRBV21-1 is a pseudogene locus. This CDR3 has 15 amino acids. This chain's CDR3 is CASSKDRLNTGELFF.

This chain links TRBV6-5 with TRBJ2-7; the D call of TRBD1 rests on TCRdb alone, since no DNA is present to check it. Germline values: CDR1 MNHEY, CDR2 SVGAGI. There are 18 residues in the CDR3. CDR3 region: CASSRTLPGHGQQYEQYF.

The chain combines TRBV5-6 with TRBJ2-7; TCRdb's assignment of TRBD1 cannot be checked, as there is no DNA. There are 17 residues in the CDR3. Germline lookup yields CDR1 SGHDT and CDR2 YYEEEE. The chain's CDR3 is CASSLADSGTFAYEQYF. Using reference TRBV5-6 and TRBJ2-7 for the parts outside the CDR3, the full variable domain is DAGVTQSPTHLIKTRGQQVTLRCSPKSGHDTVSWYQQALGQGPQFIFQYYEEEERQRGNFPDRFSGHQFPNYSSELNVNALLLGDSALYLCASSLADSGTFAYEQYFGPGTRLTVT.